These T cell receptor beta chains were read from a single sample in a study of shared clonotypes between healthy human individuals. Some clones are missing from TCRdb's copy, which holds only in-frame ones; the method was immunoSEQ multiplex PCR. Here the sample spans hundreds of thousands of clones, approximately 79% being singletons. Sequenced input: memory CD4+ T cells sorted from blood. The receptors shown here come from a woman aged 30 to 39 in good health. Both conserved end residues are part of each CDR3. The order of the fields is clone size, D gene, J gene, V gene, CDR3 protein, CDR3 DNA. D genes are given only for firm matches. The size entry is marked missing in some rows and otherwise reads once, few, many or a size class.

>few|-|TRBJ2-3|TRBV28
CASTRATDTQYF
TGTGCCAGCACCCGAGCCACAGATACGCAGTATTTT
>-|TRBD1|TRBJ1-2|TRBV11-2
CASSFGRGNYGYTF
TGTGCCAGCAGCTTTGGCAGGGGGAACTATGGCTACACCTTC
>-|-|TRBJ2-7|TRBV5-1
CASSLVTGYEQYF
TGCGCCAGCAGCTTGGTTACAGGCTACGAGCAGTACTTC
>-|TRBD2|TRBJ2-7|TRBV7-6
CASSTYRSGSSHEQYF
TGTGCCAGCAGCACCTACCGTAGCGGGAGTTCCCACGAGCAGTACTTC
>once|-|TRBJ1-2|TRBV7-3
CASSHQSRGSHGYTF
TGTGCCAGCAGCCACCAAAGCAGGGGATCCCACGGCTACACCTTC
>-|-|TRBJ2-7|TRBV5-1
CASSYTGTTVSQQYF
TGCGCCAGCAGCTACACCGGGACGACGGTGAGTCAGCAGTACTTC
>-|TRBD2|TRBJ2-7|TRBV4-1
CASSRAGAGGYEQYF
TGCGCCAGCAGCCGGGCCGGCGCGGGAGGATACGAGCAGTACTTC
>-|TRBD1|TRBJ2-3|TRBV7-9
CASSRGQFTTDTQYF
TGTGCCAGCAGTCGGGGACAGTTTACCACAGATACGCAGTATTTT
>-|TRBD1|TRBJ1-2|TRBV28
CASSTIGTGRFGGYTF
TGTGCCAGCAGTACTATCGGGACAGGGCGTTTCGGGGGCTACACCTTC
>-|-|TRBJ2-2|TRBV27
CASSSQRVDYTGELFF
TGTGCCAGCAGTTCTCAGCGGGTGGATTACACCGGGGAGCTGTTTTTT
>-|TRBD1|TRBJ1-5|TRBV6-1
CASSVEGTGNQPQHF
TGTGCCAGCAGTGTTGAAGGGACAGGGAATCAGCCCCAGCATTTT
>few|TRBD1|TRBJ1-1|TRBV27
CASKGQGGTEAFF
TGTGCCAGCAAGGGACAGGGAGGCACTGAAGCTTTCTTT
>-|-|TRBJ2-2|TRBV7-9
CASSLVMDAGELFF
TGTGCCAGCAGCTTAGTTATGGATGCCGGGGAGCTGTTTTTT
>few|-|TRBJ2-7|TRBV15
CATSRDFYSAEQYF
TGTGCCACCAGCAGAGATTTCTATTCTGCCGAGCAGTACTTC
>-|-|TRBJ2-1|TRBV10-3
CAIMIPGESNNEQFF
TGTGCCATCATGATACCGGGAGAATCCAACAATGAGCAGTTCTTC
>-|TRBD2|TRBJ2-1|TRBV6-6
CASRSPTSGRSYEQFF
TGTGCCAGCAGATCCCCGACTAGCGGGAGATCTTATGAGCAGTTCTTC
>once|-|TRBJ2-6|TRBV19
CASTVSGANVLTF
TGTGCCAGTACAGTCTCTGGGGCCAACGTCCTGACTTTC
>-|-|TRBJ2-7|TRBV4-2
CASSQGQADYEQYF
TGTGCCAGCAGCCAAGGACAGGCGGACTACGAGCAGTACTTC
>many|-|TRBJ1-2|TRBV4-1
CASSQVSQAGRRGGYTF
TGCGCCAGCAGCCAAGTTTCTCAGGCAGGTCGTAGAGGCGGCTACACCTTC
>once|TRBD2|TRBJ2-1|TRBV6-6
CASSLAGGIYNEQFF
TGTGCCAGCAGTTTGGCGGGAGGTATCTACAATGAGCAGTTCTTC
>-|TRBD1|TRBJ2-3|TRBV11-2
CASSLDHQYRGYTQYF
TGTGCCAGCAGCTTAGATCATCAATACAGGGGATATACGCAGTATTTT
>-|TRBD1|TRBJ2-7|TRBV6-5
CASKEAGTGFYEQYF
TGTGCCAGCAAGGAAGCCGGGACAGGATTCTACGAGCAGTACTTC
>few|-|TRBJ2-2|TRBV5-1
CASSSTGRVAGELFF
TGCGCCAGCAGTTCGACTGGAAGGGTAGCCGGGGAGCTGTTTTTT
>few|-|TRBJ2-5|TRBV5-1
CASSHTGAGQETQYF
TGCGCCAGCAGCCACACGGGGGCAGGTCAAGAGACCCAGTACTTC
>once|-|TRBJ2-1|TRBV9
CASSTPPFGDEQFF
TGTGCCAGCAGCACTCCCCCGTTTGGGGATGAGCAGTTCTTC
>-|TRBD2|TRBJ2-3|TRBV6-5
CASRWGLAEKDTQYF
TGTGCCAGCAGATGGGGACTAGCGGAGAAGGATACGCAGTATTTT
>many|-|TRBJ1-5|TRBV7-6
CASGTGQEQPQHF
TGTGCCAGCGGAACAGGGCAGGAACAGCCCCAGCATTTT
>-|-|TRBJ2-1|TRBV7-9
CASSVDFTLYNEQFF
TGTGCCAGCAGCGTAGATTTCACACTCTACAATGAGCAGTTCTTC
>-|-|TRBJ2-7|TRBV13
CASNRRETYEQYF
TGTGCCAGCAATAGGCGGGAAACCTACGAGCAGTACTTC
>-|TRBD2|TRBJ2-2|TRBV30
CAWRVTSGIGTGELFF
TGTGCCTGGAGGGTGACTAGCGGGATAGGGACCGGGGAGCTGTTTTTT
>-|-|TRBJ1-1|TRBV7-8
CASSLGPLNLLTEAFF
TGTGCCAGCAGCTTGGGGCCGCTTAACCTCCTCACTGAAGCTTTCTTT
>-|-|TRBJ2-7|TRBV5-8
CASSLLFSRGGPSYEQYF
TGTGCCAGCAGCTTGTTGTTTAGCAGGGGCGGTCCCTCCTACGAGCAGTACTTC
>-|-|TRBJ1-5|TRBV7-8
CASSLPPWESRAGQHF
TGTGCCAGCAGCTTACCCCCATGGGAAAGCCGAGCGGGCCAGCATTTT
>-|TRBD2|TRBJ2-5|TRBV18
CASSESLAVQETQYF
TGTGCCAGCTCGGAATCACTAGCGGTACAAGAGACCCAGTACTTC
>-|TRBD1|TRBJ2-7|TRBV7-2
CASSLARQGAQGEQYF
TGTGCCAGCAGCTTAGCGAGACAGGGGGCGCAGGGCGAGCAGTACTTC
>few|-|TRBJ2-5|TRBV4-1
CASSLEVRGETQYF
TGCGCCAGCAGCCTCGAAGTTAGAGGGGAGACCCAGTACTTC
>-|-|TRBJ1-1|TRBV2
CASSGRRANTEAFF
TGTGCCAGCAGTGGGAGAAGAGCGAACACTGAAGCTTTCTTT
>-|-|TRBJ2-7|TRBV5-1
CASTSGLGEQYF
TGCGCCAGCACGTCTGGTTTGGGGGAGCAGTACTTC
>-|-|TRBJ2-7|TRBV6-1
CASRPLKTYEQYF
TGTGCCAGCAGGCCCTTAAAAACCTACGAGCAGTACTTC